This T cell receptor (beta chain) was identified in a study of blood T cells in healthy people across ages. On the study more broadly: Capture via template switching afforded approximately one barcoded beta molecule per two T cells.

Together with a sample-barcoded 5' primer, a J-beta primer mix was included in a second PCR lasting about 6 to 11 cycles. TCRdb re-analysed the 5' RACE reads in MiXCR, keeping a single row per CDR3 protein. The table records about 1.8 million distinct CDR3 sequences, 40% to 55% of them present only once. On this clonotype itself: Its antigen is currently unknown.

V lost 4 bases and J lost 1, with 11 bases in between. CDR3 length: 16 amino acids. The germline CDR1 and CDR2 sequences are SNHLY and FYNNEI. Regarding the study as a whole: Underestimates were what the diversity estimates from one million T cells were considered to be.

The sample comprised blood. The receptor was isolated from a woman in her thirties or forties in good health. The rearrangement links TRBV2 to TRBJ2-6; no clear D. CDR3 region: CASSALTLSGANVLTF. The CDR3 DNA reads TGTGCCAGCAGTGCCCTGACTCTTTCTGGGGCCAACGTCCTGACTTTC. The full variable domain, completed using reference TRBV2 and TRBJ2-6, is EPEVTQTPSHQVTQMGQEVILRCVPISNHLYFYWYRQILGQKVEFLVSFYNNEISEKSEIFDDQFSVERPDGSNFTLKIRSTKLEDSAMYFCASSALTLSGANVLTFGAGSRLTVL.